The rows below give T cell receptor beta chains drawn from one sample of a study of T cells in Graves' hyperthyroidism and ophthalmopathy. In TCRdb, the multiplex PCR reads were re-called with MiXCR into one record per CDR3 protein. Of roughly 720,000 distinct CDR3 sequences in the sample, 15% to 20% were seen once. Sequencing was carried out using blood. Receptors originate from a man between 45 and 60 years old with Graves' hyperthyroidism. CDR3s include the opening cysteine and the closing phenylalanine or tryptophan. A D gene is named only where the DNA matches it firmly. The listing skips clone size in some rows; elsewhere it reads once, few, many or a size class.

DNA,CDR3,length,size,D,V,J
TGTGCCAGCAGCCTCGGCTGGCGACTAGTTGGCCACGAGCAGTACTTC,CASSLGWRLVGHEQYF,16,-,-,TRBV3-1,TRBJ2-7
TGTGCCAGCAGCTTAGGACTAGGTCCCGGGGAGCTGTTTTTT,CASSLGLGPGELFF,14,many,-,TRBV11-2,TRBJ2-2
TGTGCCAGCATCCTACGGGATACGCAGTATTTT,CASILRDTQYF,11,few,-,TRBV25-1,TRBJ2-3
TGTGCCAGCAGTTTATGGCAGGGGGCACCTCAAACCGGGGAGCTGTTTTTT,CASSLWQGAPQTGELFF,17,once,TRBD1,TRBV27,TRBJ2-2
TGTGCCAGCAGGAAGACAGGGGTCTACGAGCAGTACTTC,CASRKTGVYEQYF,13,many,TRBD1,TRBV6-1,TRBJ2-7
TGCAGCGTTGAGTCGGACAGGGTGCCGGAGACCCAGTACTTC,CSVESDRVPETQYF,14,-,TRBD1,TRBV29-1,TRBJ2-5
TGTGCCAGCAGAGCGACAGCGTTCACAGATACGCAGTATTTT,CASRATAFTDTQYF,14,-,-,TRBV9,TRBJ2-3
TGTGCCAGCAGGGAACAGGGCTTCCCACCTGAAGCTTTCTTT,CASREQGFPPEAFF,14,many,-,TRBV2,TRBJ1-1
TGCAGCGGCCGGGAGGGGCTAGCGGGTCTCCGGAATGAGCAGTTCTTC,CSGREGLAGLRNEQFF,16,many,TRBD2,TRBV29-1,TRBJ2-1
TGTGCCAGCAGTGAATTAGGGGGGAGGAACACTGAAGCTTTCTTT,CASSELGGRNTEAFF,15,-,-,TRBV2,TRBJ1-1
TGTGCCAGCAGCTTATTTACGTCTCGACTAGCGGGAGTCAATGAGCAGTTCTTC,CASSLFTSRLAGVNEQFF,18,many,TRBD2,TRBV7-2,TRBJ2-1
TGCGCCAGCAGTGCCGGGACTAGCGGGCCAAATTACAATGAGCAGTTCTTC,CASSAGTSGPNYNEQFF,17,few,TRBD2,TRBV10-1,TRBJ2-1
TGTGCCAGCAGTAGTAAACTGTACGAGCAGTACTTC,CASSSKLYEQYF,12,many,-,TRBV27,TRBJ2-7
TGTGCCAGCAGCCCTCAGGGTGGCAAATATGGCTACACCTTC,CASSPQGGKYGYTF,14,-,-,TRBV6-2/TRBV6-3,TRBJ1-2
TGTGCCAGCAGTTACGACCGGGGGAGGGCGGGAATGAGCTCCTACGAGCAGTACTTC,CASSYDRGRAGMSSYEQYF,19,few,TRBD2,TRBV6-6,TRBJ2-7
TGTGCCAGCAGCAAACGGACAGGCCAACGCTCCTACGAGCAGTACTTC,CASSKRTGQRSYEQYF,16,-,TRBD1,TRBV7-9,TRBJ2-7
TGTGCCAGCAGCCCTACCGTGACTAGTTCGGATCGGGAGACCCAGTACTTC,CASSPTVTSSDRETQYF,17,many,-,TRBV12-3/TRBV12-4,TRBJ2-5
TGTGCCAGCAGCCTATTAGGGCGAGAGTACGAGCAGTACTTC,CASSLLGREYEQYF,14,-,-,TRBV5-6,TRBJ2-7
TGTGCCACCGCACTAGCGGCTACCTACGAGAAGTACTTC,CATALAATYEKYF,13,-,TRBD2,TRBV19,TRBJ2-7
TGCAGTGCTAGGAGTACGGCGAACACCGGGGAGCTGTTTTTT,CSARSTANTGELFF,14,many,-,TRBV20-1,TRBJ2-2
TGCGCCAGCAGCCAAGATCACGACAGGGGACCTGAGCCCCAGCATTTT,CASSQDHDRGPEPQHF,16,many,TRBD1,TRBV4-1,TRBJ1-5
TGTGCCAGCAGCTTAACCCCACAGGGAGGTACTGAAGCTTTCTTT,CASSLTPQGGTEAFF,15,few,-,TRBV11-2,TRBJ1-1
TGCGCCAGCAGCCAGGGTTGGAGGACAGGGAGGAACGAGCAGTACTTC,CASSQGWRTGRNEQYF,16,few,TRBD1,TRBV4-1,TRBJ2-7
TGTGCCAGCAGTCCCCCACAGACTAGCGGGAGGGCCCATTCGCAGTATTTT,CASSPPQTSGRAHSQYF,17,-,TRBD2,TRBV27,TRBJ2-3
TGTGCTAGTGCCAGGGGGTCGGGTCTAGCGGGAGGAGGCTCCTACAATGAGCAGTTCTTC,CASARGSGLAGGGSYNEQFF,20,many,TRBD2,TRBV12-5,TRBJ2-1
TGTGCCAGCAGCGGGACTGGAGGCCAGTCCTACGAGCAGTACTTC,CASSGTGGQSYEQYF,15,-,-,TRBV11-1,TRBJ2-7
TGCGCCAGCAGCCTAACAGGGGCTGAAAAACTGTTTTTT,CASSLTGAEKLFF,13,-,TRBD1,TRBV4-1,TRBJ1-4
TGTGCCAGCAGTGGGGGACTCCGTTGGGGCACCGGGGAGCTGTTTTTT,CASSGGLRWGTGELFF,16,many,-,TRBV28,TRBJ2-2
TGTGCCTGGAGTGGAAAAGGGGCCGCTAATGAAAAACTGTTTTTT,CAWSGKGAANEKLFF,15,many,-,TRBV30,TRBJ1-4
TGCAGTGCTAGTTACGGGATAACGTACAATGAGCAGTTCTTC,CSASYGITYNEQFF,14,-,-,TRBV20-1,TRBJ2-1
TGTGCCAGCAGTTTATTGGGGGAGGCAAACACTGAAGCTTTCTTT,CASSLLGEANTEAFF,15,few,-,TRBV28,TRBJ1-1
TGTGCCAGCAGCGGCCATAGCAATCAGCCCCAGCATTTT,CASSGHSNQPQHF,13,-,-,TRBV7-2,TRBJ1-5
TGTGCCAGCAGTTCCGGGACAAAGATAACTAATGAAAAACTGTTTTTT,CASSSGTKITNEKLFF,16,-,-,TRBV7-9,TRBJ1-4
TGTGCCAGCAGTTTAGCCGGGGCCGGACCTTCACCCCTCCACTTT,CASSLAGAGPSPLHF,15,many,-,TRBV27,TRBJ1-6
TGTGCCAGCAGTGCAGCGGGCTTAAACACCGGGGAGCTGTTTTTT,CASSAAGLNTGELFF,15,-,-,TRBV28,TRBJ2-2
TGTGCCAGCAGCTTAGGCCGGGAGCTAGAGACCCAGTACTTC,CASSLGRELETQYF,14,many,-,TRBV11-2,TRBJ2-5
TGTGCCAGCAGGACAGCGGAAGGCGAGACCCAGTACTTC,CASRTAEGETQYF,13,many,-,TRBV7-9,TRBJ2-5
TGTGCCAGCAGTGAGGAACAGGGAGAGACTGAAGCTTTCTTT,CASSEEQGETEAFF,14,many,-,TRBV2,TRBJ1-1
TGTGCCAGCAGCTTACAGGTTCGGGGGGACTATGGCTACACCTTC,CASSLQVRGDYGYTF,15,-,-,TRBV5-5,TRBJ1-2
TGTGCCAGCAGTTTGGGGTGGAGTCAGCCCCAGCATTTT,CASSLGWSQPQHF,13,many,-,TRBV27,TRBJ1-5
TGTGCCAGCAAGGACAGGGGGACCCTACACTCACCCCTCCACTTT,CASKDRGTLHSPLHF,15,-,TRBD1,TRBV25-1,TRBJ1-6
TGTGCCAGCAGTGCCAGGGGGCGCCGGTCCTACGAGCAGTACTTC,CASSARGRRSYEQYF,15,few,TRBD1,TRBV12-3/TRBV12-4,TRBJ2-7
TGCAGTGCAGGCAGGTCCAATCAGCCCCAGCATTTT,CSAGRSNQPQHF,12,-,-,TRBV20-1,TRBJ1-5
TGTGCCAGCAGTTTATCGGCGGGAGGGCTTCGTACGCAGTATTTT,CASSLSAGGLRTQYF,15,many,TRBD2,TRBV27,TRBJ2-3
TGTGCCAGCAGCCGTCCCGGGACAGGGGAGTTAGGCTATGGCTACACCTTC,CASSRPGTGELGYGYTF,17,many,TRBD1,TRBV7-2,TRBJ1-2
TGTGCCACCAGTGGGGCCCCACCGGCGGGCTCCTACAATGAGCAGTTCTTC,CATSGAPPAGSYNEQFF,17,few,-,TRBV24-1,TRBJ2-1
TGTGCCAGCAGTTTGGTTAGGAGCGGGGGTTCCTACAATGAGCAGTTCTTC,CASSLVRSGGSYNEQFF,17,many,TRBD2,TRBV28,TRBJ2-1
TGTGCCAGCAGTTGGGCCGGGACAGTTTTCTATGGCTACACCTTC,CASSWAGTVFYGYTF,15,many,TRBD1,TRBV12-3/TRBV12-4,TRBJ1-2
TGCGCCAGCAGCTTACAGGTTCACAATGAGCAGTTCTTC,CASSLQVHNEQFF,13,-,-,TRBV5-1,TRBJ2-1
TGTGCCAGCAGGGGGGACAGCGGTAGCAATCAGCCCCAGCATTTT,CASRGDSGSNQPQHF,15,few,TRBD1,TRBV7-2,TRBJ1-5
TGTGCCAGCAGCAATCTAAACTATGGCTACACCTTC,CASSNLNYGYTF,12,many,-,TRBV7-2,TRBJ1-2
TGTGCCAGCAGTTCTAAACTAGCGCCAAACACCGGGGAGCTGTTTTTT,CASSSKLAPNTGELFF,16,many,TRBD2,TRBV27,TRBJ2-2
TGTGCCAGCAGCTCGGGACTAGCGGGAGCAGAGACCCAGTACTTC,CASSSGLAGAETQYF,15,many,TRBD2,TRBV11-2,TRBJ2-5
TGTGCCACCGGTCTAGCGGAACCGCCCAGCGGGGAGCTGTTTTTT,CATGLAEPPSGELFF,15,-,TRBD2,TRBV6-1,TRBJ2-2